These 27 T cell receptor beta chains were all obtained from the same sample, sequenced in a study of blood T cell repertoires in COVID-19 (dated by TCRdb to the early 2020s). The library was produced with the immunoSEQ multiplex PCR assay. TCRdb re-hosts the immuneACCESS table, in-frame sequences only. Its copies lack some clones; in the studies checked, an unresolved V gene accounts for under half of them, and the cause for the rest is not known. The sample records approximately 410,000 clones, more than 80% of which are singletons. Over 1.1% of the sample belongs to the ten largest clones. Sequencing was carried out using peripheral blood. Receptors originate from a woman under 40 with active or convalescent COVID-19.

The chain has TRBV6-1 and TRBJ2-1; 10 nucleotides match TRBD2. With 4 bases clipped from V and 4 bases from J, the junction kept 4 bases outside the gene matches. The CDR3 totals 15 residues. CDR1 is MNHNS, CDR2 SASEGT, per germline. The CDR3 protein is CASSVAGGYYNEQFF. The CDR3 bases are TGTGCCAGCAGTGTAGCGGGGGGTTATTACAATGAGCAGTTCTTC.

The chain links TRBV27 to TRBJ2-7, with TRBD2 as a possible D gene (6 bases). The germline gives CDR1 MNHEY, CDR2 SMNVEV (reference sequence). The V end lost 4 bases, the J end lost 4 bases, and 11 bases lay between the germline ends. This CDR3 has 13 amino acids. The CDR3 bases are TGTGCCAGCAGTTCGTCTAGCGTGTACGAGCAGTACTTC. Its translation: CASSSSSVYEQYF.

J is TRBJ2-5 and V is TRBV5-1, with TRBD1 matching 7 bases. CDR1 and CDR2 from the germline V gene are SGHRS and YFSETQ. The length of the CDR3 is 13 residues. Unmatched junction bases numbered 8, after V lost 7 bases and J lost 5 bases. The CDR3 sequence: CASGDSNRETQYF. Here the CDR3 DNA reads TGCGCCAGCGGGGACAGCAATCGCGAGACCCAGTACTTC.

The rearrangement links TRBV5-6 to TRBJ2-7; 8 bases line up with TRBD1. The CDR3 has 15 amino acids. With 0 bases clipped from V and 2 bases from J, the junction kept 4 bases outside the gene matches. Germline lookup yields CDR1 SGHDT and CDR2 YYEEEE. This CDR3 is CASSLDGQGAYEQYF. DNA for the CDR3: TGTGCCAGCAGCTTGGATGGACAGGGCGCCTACGAGCAGTACTTC.

The V and J genes are TRBV5-4 and TRBJ1-1; perhaps TRBD1 as D (5 bases). The CDR3 is 14 amino acids. CDR1 and CDR2 from the germline V gene are SGHNT and YYREEE (reference sequence). V lost 1 base to trimming and J lost 1 base, with 8 bases between them. The CDR3 here is CASSLTGANTEAFF. The DNA for the CDR3 is TGTGCCAGCAGCTTGACAGGAGCGAACACTGAAGCTTTCTTT. The full variable domain, in which reference TRBV5-4 and TRBJ1-1 provide the parts outside the CDR3, is ETGVTQSPTHLIKTRGQQVTLRCSSQSGHNTVSWYQQALGQGPQFIFQYYREEENGRGNFPPRFSGLQFPNYSSELNVNALELDDSALYLCASSLTGANTEAFFGQGTRLTVV.

The V and J genes are TRBV3-1 (or the pseudogene TRBV3-2) and TRBJ2-1; no clear D. Deletions cut 7 bases from V and 7 bases from J, with 17 bases between. CDR3 length: 14 amino acids. Germline lookup yields CDR1 LGHDT and CDR2 YNNKEL (reference sequence). This CDR3 is CASNSGSLQNEQFF. In nucleotides, the CDR3 is TGTGCCAGCAACTCCGGGTCCCTCCAAAATGAGCAGTTCTTC.

J is TRBJ1-1 and V is TRBV27; D remains unclear. CDR1 and CDR2 from the germline V gene are MNHEY and SMNVEV (reference sequence). The germline V and J ends were trimmed by 4 bases and 4 bases, with 4 bases remaining between them. The CDR3 has 11 amino acids. The CDR3 loop reads CASSSSTEAFF. CDR3 coding DNA: TGTGCCAGCAGTTCGAGCACTGAAGCTTTCTTT.

This chain links TRBV23-1 with TRBJ1-2; a possible D gene is TRBD1 (5 bases). TRBV23-1 is reported as an ORF; its role is uncertain. V lost 6 bases to trimming and J lost 0 bases, with 17 bases between them. This CDR3 comprises 16 residues. CDR3 protein: CASRPVRTRANYGYTF. The DNA for the CDR3 is TGCGCCAGCAGGCCCGTGAGGACCAGGGCTAACTATGGCTACACCTTC.

This clone was observed once. The CDR3: CASSEQRGERAGELFF. The CDR3 region has the DNA TGCGCCAGCAGTGAACAGCGGGGGGAGAGGGCCGGGGAGCTGTTTTTT. This chain links TRBV10-2 with TRBJ2-2; TRBD2 matches 9 bases. Losses at the gene ends were 3 bases for V and 6 bases for J; bases not matched to a gene: 8. The germline V gene encodes CDR1 WSHSY and CDR2 SAAADI. This CDR3 is built from 16 residues.

V gene TRBV7-8 combines with J gene TRBJ1-4; D gene unclear. The CDR3 spans 14 residues. In germline, CDR1 is SGHVS, CDR2 FQNEAQ. The V and J ends lost 0 bases and 7 bases respectively, with 9 bases between them. The CDR3 DNA follows: TGTGCCAGCAGCTTAGCTCGCGCGGCTGAAAAACTGTTTTTT. Translated, it gives CASSLARAAEKLFF.

With respect to this clone: A junction end diverges from the germline sequence, so it may reflect a read error. For the CDR3, the DNA is TGTGCCATCAGTTTAGGACAGGGTGCGGGGAACTCTGAAGCTTTCTTT. It encodes CAISLGQGAGNSEAFF. V is TRBV10-3 and J is TRBJ1-1; 8 nucleotides match TRBD1. The length of the CDR3 is 16 residues. The germline V gene encodes CDR1 ENHRY and CDR2 SYGVKD.

On this clone itself: A read error may account for a junction end that differs from germline. V usage is TRBV29-1 and J usage is TRBJ2-5; 10 positions agree with TRBD2. This CDR3 is 12 amino acids long. Germline V lookup: CDR1 SQVTM, CDR2 ANQGSEA. The CDR3 sequence: CSVHELAGHSDF. CDR3 nucleotide sequence: TGCAGCGTCCACGAACTAGCGGGGCACAGCGACTTC. Combining the CDR3 with reference TRBV29-1 and TRBJ2-5 gives the whole variable domain SAVISQKPSRDICQRGTSLTIQCQVDSQVTMMFWYRQQPGQSLTLIATANQGSEATYESGFVIDKFPISRPNLTFSTLTVSNMSPEDSSIYLCSVHELAGHSDFGPGTRLLVL.

The V and J genes are TRBV7-8 and TRBJ2-5, with 8 bases that match TRBD1. The CDR3 extends over 16 amino acids. V gave up 1 base and J gave up 4 bases; unmatched junction bases: 8. Per the germline V gene, CDR1 is SGHVS and CDR2 is FQNEAQ. Here the CDR3 DNA reads TGTGCCAGCAGCTTAGTCCTGGGACAGGTAATAGAGACCCAGTACTTC. Translating it yields CASSLVLGQVIETQYF.

Details on this clone: In the same sample, other DNA sequences code for this CDR3. The chain combines TRBV2 with TRBJ2-5; 12 bases fit TRBD2. The V and J ends lost 4 bases and 4 bases, in that order; junction bases with no gene match: 1. Germline V gene sequence: CDR1 SNHLY, CDR2 FYNNEI. The CDR3 totals 14 residues. In DNA, the CDR3 is TGTGCCAGCAGTGTACTAGCGGGAGGAGAGACCCAGTACTTC. Protein: CASSVLAGGETQYF.

The count of this clone is one. The chain carries TRBV28 and TRBJ1-2; D ambiguous. The V end was cut by 3 bases, the J end by 8 bases, with 13 bases between. There are 13 residues in the CDR3. The germline V gene has CDR1 MDHEN and CDR2 SYDVKM. The CDR3 DNA is TGTGCCAGCAGTTTGGCATTTAGCGGCGGCTACACCTTC. This gives the protein CASSLAFSGGYTF.

The V call is TRBV6-1, the J call TRBJ1-5; 9 bases map to TRBD1. J was trimmed by 7 bases and V by 3 bases; bases with no gene match: 4. CDR3 length equals 14 residues. Germline V gene sequence: CDR1 MNHNS, CDR2 SASEGT. This CDR3 reads CASSEDRGWQPQHF. DNA for the CDR3: TGTGCCAGCAGTGAGGACAGGGGATGGCAGCCCCAGCATTTT.

The V gene is TRBV10-3, the J gene TRBJ2-1; 8 nucleotides agree with TRBD2. CDR1 ENHRY and CDR2 SYGVKD come from the germline V gene. V was pared by 5 bases and J by 9 bases, with 6 bases of the junction left unmatched. The CDR3 totals 13 residues. CDR3 sequence (DNA): TGTGCCATCAGTATCACCCGGGAGGGTGAGCAGTTCTTC. Protein product: CAISITREGEQFF.

V and J are TRBV19 and TRBJ2-3; 9 bases are a match to TRBD2. The ends lost 5 bases at V and 5 bases at J; junction bases unmatched: 11. Germline V CDR1 and CDR2: LNHDA, SQIVND (reference sequence). The CDR3 totals 16 residues. DNA of the CDR3: TGTGCCAGTAGTCGAATAGCGGGAGAGGCTGGAGATACGCAGTATTTT. Protein sequence: CASSRIAGEAGDTQYF. Full variable domain (missing parts from reference TRBV19 and TRBJ2-3): DGGITQSPKYLFRKEGQNVTLSCEQNLNHDAMYWYRQDPGQGLRLIYYSQIVNDFQKGDIAEGYSVSREKKESFPLTVTSAQKNPTAFYLCASSRIAGEAGDTQYFGPGTRLTVL.

The CDR3 DNA follows: TGTGCCAGCAGCCTCGGGTACGAGCAGTACTTC. This translates into CASSLGYEQYF. The rearrangement joins TRBV3-1 (or the pseudogene TRBV3-2) to TRBJ2-7; D unclear. This CDR3 contains 11 residues. Germline V gene lookup returns CDR1 LGHDT and CDR2 YNNKEL (reference sequence). V gave up 4 bases and J gave up 4 bases, with 5 bases separating them.

The genes are TRBV6-6 and TRBJ1-2; tentatively, D is TRBD1 (5 bases). Germline lookup yields CDR1 MNHNY and CDR2 SVGAGI (reference sequence). V was pared by 0 bases and J by 4 bases, with 12 bases between. This CDR3 has 15 amino acids. CDR3 amino acids: CASSYSKTASYGYTF. The CDR3 coding sequence is TGTGCCAGCAGTTACTCGAAGACAGCTTCCTATGGCTACACCTTC.

The chain couples TRBV25-1 to TRBJ2-1; 15 positions agree with TRBD2. The CDR3 covers 17 residues. CDR1 is MGHDK and CDR2 is SYGVNS in the germline V gene. With V trimmed by 3 bases and J by 8 bases, 8 bases remained unmatched. DNA for the CDR3: TGTGCCAGCAGTGACGCTGGGACTAGCGGGAGGACCGATGAGCAGTTCTTC. Its protein is CASSDAGTSGRTDEQFF.

This clone came up once. CDR3 in amino acids: CASIREMYSAEAFF. DNA for the CDR3: TGTGCCAGCATTAGGGAGATGTATAGCGCTGAAGCTTTCTTT. The rearrangement links TRBV2 to TRBJ1-1; D remains unclear. V shed 7 bases and J shed 6 bases, with 18 bases lying between them. CDR1 is SNHLY and CDR2 is FYNNEI in the germline V gene. The CDR3 is 14 amino acids.

V gene TRBV2 combines with J gene TRBJ2-2; unclear D gene. Germline V lookup: CDR1 SNHLY, CDR2 FYNNEI. Trimming left V 11 bases short and J 1 base short, with 20 bases between. This CDR3 is built from 16 residues. The CDR3 DNA follows: TGTGCCGGAACCGGAGAACACGCTGTGAACACCGGGGAGCTGTTTTTT. This translates into CAGTGEHAVNTGELFF. Supplemented by reference TRBV2 and TRBJ2-2, the full variable domain reads EPEVTQTPSHQVTQMGQEVILRCVPISNHLYFYWYRQILGQKVEFLVSFYNNEISEKSEIFDDQFSVERPDGSNFTLKIRSTKLEDSAMYFCAGTGEHAVNTGELFFGEGSRLTVL.

This rearrangement joins TRBV3-1 (or the pseudogene TRBV3-2) to TRBJ2-3, with 7 bases fitting TRBD2. The CDR3 totals 16 residues. Trimming cost V 4 bases and J 2 bases; bases outside gene matches: 9. Germline CDR1 and CDR2: LGHDT and YNNKEL (reference sequence). The chain's CDR3 is CASSPHSSGDTDTQYF. CDR3 sequence (DNA): TGTGCCAGCAGCCCTCATTCTAGCGGAGACACAGATACGCAGTATTTT.

This chain joins TRBV5-4 and TRBJ2-7, with 8 bases fitting TRBD2. The CDR3 is made up of 15 amino acids. Germline V gene data show CDR1 as SGHNT and CDR2 as YYREEE (reference sequence). J was trimmed by 2 bases and V by 3 bases; bases with no gene match: 7. The CDR3: CASSSPGGGTYEQYF. The DNA for the CDR3 is TGTGCCAGCAGCTCCCCGGGGGGGGGCACCTACGAGCAGTACTTC.

The chain joins TRBV14 to TRBJ1-1; D unresolved. The V gene's germline CDR1 is SGHDN and CDR2 FVKESK. V gave up 2 bases and J gave up 7 bases, with 11 bases separating them. The CDR3 covers 13 residues. The CDR3 protein is CASSQYTSIEAFF. In DNA, the CDR3 is TGTGCCAGCAGCCAATACACGTCCATTGAAGCTTTCTTT.

The genes are TRBV6-5 and TRBJ1-1; a possible D gene is TRBD1 (6 bases). This CDR3 comprises 15 residues. CDR1 and CDR2 (germline): MNHEY, SVGAGI. The ends were cut back, 6 bases at V and 10 bases at J, with 24 bases in the middle. CDR3 DNA sequence: TGTGCCAGCAGCCCAGAAATAATCACAGGGAAAAGAGCTTTCTTT. Its translation is CASSPEIITGKRAFF.